Below, one TCR beta chain is given with its context. Its cognate antigen has yet to be identified. The record has no base qualities; no much larger clone is one base away. Collaborating institutions collected whole blood in K2EDTA tubes following their own protocols. For TCRbeta analysis, collaborator samples were shipped as frozen whole blood, as isolated PBMCs, or as DNA extracted from either sample type. Its CDR3 holds 15 amino acids, cysteine through phenylalanine. Of the read, only the CDR3 DNA is kept; its 45 bases are in frame from base 1. The germline V gene encodes CDR1 SGDLS and CDR2 YYNGEE. V is pruned by 3 bases and J by 6 bases, leaving 8 bases of the junction without a gene match. TCRbeta CDR3 regions were amplified from genomic DNA using the immunoSEQ Assay, a bias-controlled multiplex PCR. In the source study's methods: The number of nucleated cells in each sample was estimated by amplification of reference gene primers within the assay. To quantify the absolute abundance of each unique TCRbeta CDR3 rearrangement, sequence reads were collapsed and filtered. For each sample, productive Simpson clonality was calculated as the square root of Simpson's diversity index across productive rearrangements. TCRdb retrieved this table from immuneACCESS and kept in-frame rearrangements only. Not all clones are present; in checked studies, unresolved V genes account for under half, and no reason is known for the remainder. V, J and clone size are those of that table, while D and trimming were read from the DNA. In all, the sample holds 42,000 or so clones, and more than 75% of those were seen once. Jointly, the top ten make up about 29% of the sample.

The data stem from a study of blood T cell repertoires in COVID-19 (dated by TCRdb to between 2020 and 2021). For the study in its entirety: Samples covering the acute and convalescent phases of COVID-19 were provided by collaborators in the United States, Italy and Spain. The material from the prospective study consisted of cDNA or gDNA derived from T cells, B-cell-depleted T cells, or PBMCs. Deeply sampled blood TCRbeta repertoires from subjects exposed to, actively infected with, or recovered from COVID-19 were included in the dataset. A freely available public database, intended as a resource for researchers studying the immune response to SARS-CoV-2, is where the repertoires were released. The samples were drawn from the first 160 participants of the ongoing ImmuneRACE study and from 1,200 or so subjects provided by 6 global collaborators. The sample metadata nearly always contained a de-identified subject ID, COVID-19 status, age in years and sex. Where available, HLA class I and class II types were obtained from metadata supplied by the sample provider rather than from assay-based typing.

The investigation overall reported the following: The quantity of clinical and demographic metadata differed by source and by participant and was supplied without curation.

The source is a man older than 75 with acute or convalescent COVID-19. Here the chain combines TRBV9 and TRBJ1-5, with 8 central nucleotides matching TRBD1. Sequencing input: peripheral blood. At the DNA level, the sequence is TGTGCCAGCAGCGAGACAGGGGTGGGTGGTCAGCCCCAGCATTTT. Its amino acids are CASSETGVGGQPQHF.